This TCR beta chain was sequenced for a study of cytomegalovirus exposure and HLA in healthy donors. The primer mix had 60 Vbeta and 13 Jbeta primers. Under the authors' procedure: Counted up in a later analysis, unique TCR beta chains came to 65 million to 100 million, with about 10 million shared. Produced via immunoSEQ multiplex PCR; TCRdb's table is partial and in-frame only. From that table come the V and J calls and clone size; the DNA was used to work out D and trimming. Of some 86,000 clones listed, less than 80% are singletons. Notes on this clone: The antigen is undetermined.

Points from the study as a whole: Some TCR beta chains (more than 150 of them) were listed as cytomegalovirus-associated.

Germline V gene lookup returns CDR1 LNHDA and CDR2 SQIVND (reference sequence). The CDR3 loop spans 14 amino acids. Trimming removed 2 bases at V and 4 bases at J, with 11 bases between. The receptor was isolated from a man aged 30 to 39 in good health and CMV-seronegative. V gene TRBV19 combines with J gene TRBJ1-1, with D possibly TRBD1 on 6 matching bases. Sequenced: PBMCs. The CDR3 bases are TGTGCCAGTAGTATACAGGGGTTGGGCACTGAAGCTTTCTTT. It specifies CASSIQGLGTEAFF. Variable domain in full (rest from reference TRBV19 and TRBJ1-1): DGGITQSPKYLFRKEGQNVTLSCEQNLNHDAMYWYRQDPGQGLRLIYYSQIVNDFQKGDIAEGYSVSREKKESFPLTVTSAQKNPTAFYLCASSIQGLGTEAFFGQGTRLTVV.